Listed below are T cell receptor beta chains from one sample, sequenced in a study of T cells in Graves' hyperthyroidism and ophthalmopathy. Each CDR3 protein is one row after TCRdb ran MiXCR on the multiplex PCR reads. This table has roughly 360,000 distinct CDR3 sequences, roughly 14% appearing once. Sequenced: blood. These receptors all come from a young man with Graves' hyperthyroidism that later progressed to Graves' ophthalmopathy. Both conserved end residues are part of each CDR3. Each record gives: V gene, D gene, J gene, clone size, CDR3 protein, CDR3 DNA. D genes are given only for firm matches. Expanded clones are given a class, and other clones once, few, many or no size at all.

V: TRBV20-1; D: -; J: TRBJ1-2; size: -; CDR3: CSARDREGLGYGYTF; DNA: TGCAGTGCTAGAGATCGCGAGGGGCTGGGCTATGGCTACACCTTC
V: TRBV7-6; D: -; J: TRBJ2-2; size: many; CDR3: CASSLATQGYTGELFF; DNA: TGTGCCAGCAGCTTAGCCACACAGGGCTACACCGGGGAGCTGTTTTTT
V: TRBV4-1; D: TRBD1; J: TRBJ1-5; size: few; CDR3: CASSKTGVRQPQHF; DNA: TGCGCCAGCAGCAAAACAGGGGTACGGCAGCCCCAGCATTTT
V: TRBV20-1; D: -; J: TRBJ2-2; size: few; CDR3: CSARRYTGELFF; DNA: TGCAGTGCTAGACGGTACACCGGGGAGCTGTTTTTT
V: TRBV12-3/TRBV12-4; D: -; J: TRBJ2-2; size: many; CDR3: CASSLGTNTGELFF; DNA: TGTGCCAGCAGTTTAGGCACGAACACCGGGGAGCTGTTTTTT
V: TRBV5-1; D: -; J: TRBJ1-1; size: many; CDR3: CASSADSETEAFF; DNA: TGCGCCAGCAGCGCCGATTCGGAGACTGAAGCTTTCTTT
V: TRBV7-2; D: -; J: TRBJ2-5; size: few; CDR3: CASSSRTPETQYF; DNA: TGTGCCAGCAGCTCCCGGACGCCTGAGACCCAGTACTTC
V: TRBV27; D: -; J: TRBJ2-1; size: -; CDR3: CASSPKGNEQFF; DNA: TGTGCCAGCAGTCCTAAGGGTAATGAGCAGTTCTTC
V: TRBV18; D: TRBD1; J: TRBJ1-5; size: few; CDR3: CASSQGTANQPQHF; DNA: TGTGCCAGCTCACAAGGGACAGCTAATCAGCCCCAGCATTTT
V: TRBV15; D: TRBD2; J: TRBJ2-5; size: -; CDR3: CATGRDERGPYQETQYF; DNA: TGTGCCACCGGCAGAGACGAGCGGGGGCCGTACCAAGAGACCCAGTACTTC
V: TRBV6-1; D: -; J: TRBJ2-1; size: many; CDR3: CASMMSRVRGDEQFF; DNA: TGTGCCAGCATGATGTCCAGGGTGAGAGGAGATGAGCAGTTCTTC
V: TRBV19; D: TRBD1; J: TRBJ1-1; size: many; CDR3: CASTSQGAVTEAFF; DNA: TGTGCCAGTACCTCCCAGGGGGCGGTCACTGAAGCTTTCTTT
V: TRBV6-1; D: -; J: TRBJ2-5; size: -; CDR3: CASSESRGDQETQYF; DNA: TGTGCCAGCAGTGAATCCAGGGGGGACCAAGAGACCCAGTACTTC
V: TRBV13; D: -; J: TRBJ1-5; size: many; CDR3: CASSRGDQPQHF; DNA: TGTGCCAGCAGTCGGGGGGATCAGCCCCAGCATTTT
V: TRBV20-1; D: TRBD1; J: TRBJ1-3; size: few; CDR3: CSAGIGTGQKNTIYF; DNA: TGCAGTGCTGGAATCGGGACAGGGCAAAAAAACACCATATATTTT
V: TRBV28; D: TRBD2; J: TRBJ2-1; size: many; CDR3: CASSFLSGAGYNEQFF; DNA: TGTGCCAGCAGTTTTTTAAGCGGGGCTGGTTACAATGAGCAGTTCTTC
V: TRBV2; D: -; J: TRBJ1-2; size: many; CDR3: CASSARGTGNYGYTF; DNA: TGTGCCAGCAGTGCCCGAGGGACGGGGAACTATGGCTACACCTTC
V: TRBV7-9; D: -; J: TRBJ1-6; size: -; CDR3: CASSLEVGGGGGSPLHF; DNA: TGTGCCAGCAGCTTAGAAGTTGGTGGCGGGGGAGGTTCACCCCTCCACTTT
V: TRBV3-1; D: -; J: TRBJ1-4; size: few; CDR3: CASSPDTSNEKLFF; DNA: TGTGCCAGCAGCCCGGACACATCTAATGAAAAACTGTTTTTT
V: TRBV7-8; D: -; J: TRBJ2-1; size: many; CDR3: CASSWGPSDEQFF; DNA: TGTGCCAGCAGCTGGGGACCCTCCGATGAGCAGTTCTTC
V: TRBV7-9; D: TRBD2; J: TRBJ2-3; size: -; CDR3: CASTPTSGGRSTDTQYF; DNA: TGTGCCAGCACCCCGACTAGCGGGGGGCGTAGCACAGATACGCAGTATTTT
V: TRBV7-9; D: TRBD1; J: TRBJ2-6; size: once; CDR3: CASSLRGQGSSGANVLTF; DNA: TGTGCCAGCAGCCTTAGAGGACAGGGTTCGTCTGGGGCCAACGTCCTGACTTTC
V: TRBV20-1; D: -; J: TRBJ2-5; size: -; CDR3: CSAQPQNQYQETQYF; DNA: TGCAGTGCCCAGCCGCAGAATCAGTACCAAGAGACCCAGTACTTC
V: TRBV6-4; D: -; J: TRBJ2-2; size: few; CDR3: CASSEAGFTGELFF; DNA: TGTGCCAGCAGTGAGGCAGGGTTCACCGGGGAGCTGTTTTTT
V: TRBV6-1; D: -; J: TRBJ1-5; size: many; CDR3: CASEQPKGPQHF; DNA: TGTGCCTCCGAACAGCCAAAGGGGCCCCAGCATTTT
V: TRBV30; D: -; J: TRBJ1-2; size: many; CDR3: CAWKIRGWVGGYTF; DNA: TGTGCCTGGAAAATTCGCGGTTGGGTTGGCGGCTACACCTTC
V: TRBV29-1; D: TRBD1; J: TRBJ2-5; size: many; CDR3: CSVGVQGGGETQYF; DNA: TGCAGCGTTGGTGTACAGGGGGGAGGAGAGACCCAGTACTTC
V: TRBV5-1; D: -; J: TRBJ2-1; size: few; CDR3: CASNGGTDDYNEQFF; DNA: TGCGCCAGCAACGGCGGGACCGATGACTACAATGAGCAGTTCTTC
V: TRBV19; D: TRBD1; J: TRBJ1-4; size: -; CDR3: CASSIVQGATNEKLFF; DNA: TGTGCCAGTAGTATTGTACAGGGGGCTACTAATGAAAAACTGTTTTTT
V: TRBV3-1; D: -; J: TRBJ1-1; size: -; CDR3: CASSHDSLNTEAFF; DNA: TGTGCCAGCAGCCACGACAGTTTGAACACTGAAGCTTTCTTT
V: TRBV14; D: -; J: TRBJ2-3; size: -; CDR3: CASSQAGRPTDTQYF; DNA: TGTGCCAGCAGCCAAGCAGGACGGCCCACAGATACGCAGTATTTT
V: TRBV3-1; D: -; J: TRBJ2-3; size: many; CDR3: CASSASPAGTDTQYF; DNA: TGTGCCAGCAGCGCCAGCCCGGCTGGGACAGATACGCAGTATTTT
V: TRBV6-1; D: -; J: TRBJ1-1; size: many; CDR3: CASIIDRLNTEAFF; DNA: TGTGCCAGCATTATTGACAGGTTGAACACTGAAGCTTTCTTT
V: TRBV12-3/TRBV12-4; D: TRBD1; J: TRBJ2-7; size: many; CDR3: CASSLTGGISYEQYF; DNA: TGTGCCAGCAGTTTGACAGGGGGTATATCCTACGAGCAGTACTTC
V: TRBV18; D: -; J: TRBJ2-3; size: -; CDR3: CASSPPGNTDTQYF; DNA: TGTGCCAGCTCACCACCGGGGAACACAGATACGCAGTATTTT
V: TRBV7-2; D: -; J: TRBJ2-1; size: many; CDR3: CASSLGVQYNEQFF; DNA: TGTGCCAGCAGCTTAGGTGTCCAGTACAATGAGCAGTTCTTC
V: TRBV2; D: -; J: TRBJ2-3; size: many; CDR3: CASSPGPKYTQYF; DNA: TGTGCCAGCAGCCCCGGTCCGAAATATACGCAGTATTTT
V: TRBV6-5; D: -; J: TRBJ1-5; size: many; CDR3: CASSYSAAGNQPQHF; DNA: TGTGCCAGCAGTTACTCCGCGGCGGGCAATCAGCCCCAGCATTTT
V: TRBV19; D: TRBD1; J: TRBJ1-1; size: few; CDR3: CASSVPGTGVATEAFF; DNA: TGTGCCAGTAGTGTCCCCGGGACAGGGGTGGCCACTGAAGCTTTCTTT
V: TRBV6-1; D: -; J: TRBJ2-5; size: few; CDR3: CASSPRQNQETQYF; DNA: TGTGCCAGCAGCCCCCGACAGAACCAAGAGACCCAGTACTTC
V: TRBV12-3/TRBV12-4; D: -; J: TRBJ1-4; size: many; CDR3: CASSSDSIFVSEKLFF; DNA: TGTGCCAGCAGTTCGGACAGCATCTTTGTCAGCGAAAAACTGTTTTTT
V: TRBV20-1; D: -; J: TRBJ2-3; size: -; CDR3: CATGGTDTQYF; DNA: TGCGCTACGGGCGGCACAGATACGCAGTATTTT
V: TRBV15; D: -; J: TRBJ2-7; size: many; CDR3: CATSREQGIEQYF; DNA: TGTGCCACCAGCAGGGAACAGGGTATTGAGCAGTACTTC
V: TRBV15; D: TRBD1; J: TRBJ2-2; size: few; CDR3: CATSRVGGADGAGELFF; DNA: TGTGCCACCAGCAGAGTAGGGGGCGCCGATGGAGCCGGGGAGCTGTTTTTT
V: TRBV6-2/TRBV6-3; D: -; J: TRBJ1-1; size: -; CDR3: CASSYSPIGATEAFF; DNA: TGTGCCAGCAGTTACTCACCAATAGGGGCCACTGAAGCTTTCTTT
V: TRBV11-1; D: -; J: TRBJ2-5; size: many; CDR3: CASSLGATEETQYF; DNA: TGTGCCAGCAGCTTAGGAGCTACCGAAGAGACCCAGTACTTC
V: TRBV2; D: TRBD1; J: TRBJ2-7; size: many; CDR3: CASSERTGGYYEQYF; DNA: TGTGCCAGCAGTGAAAGGACAGGCGGTTACTACGAGCAGTACTTC
V: TRBV12-3/TRBV12-4; D: -; J: TRBJ1-1; size: many; CDR3: CASSLGRQRNTEAFF; DNA: TGTGCCAGCAGTTTGGGCAGGCAAAGGAACACTGAAGCTTTCTTT